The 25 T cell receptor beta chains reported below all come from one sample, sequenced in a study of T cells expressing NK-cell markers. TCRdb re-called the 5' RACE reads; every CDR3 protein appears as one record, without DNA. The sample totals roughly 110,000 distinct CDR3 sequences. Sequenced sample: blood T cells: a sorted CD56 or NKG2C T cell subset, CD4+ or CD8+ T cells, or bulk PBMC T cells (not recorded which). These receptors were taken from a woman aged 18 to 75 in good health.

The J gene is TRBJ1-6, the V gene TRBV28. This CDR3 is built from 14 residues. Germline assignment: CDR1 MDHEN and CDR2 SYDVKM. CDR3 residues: CASSLAHNNSPLHF. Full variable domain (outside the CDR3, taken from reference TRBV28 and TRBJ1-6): DVKVTQSSRYLVKRTGEKVFLECVQDMDHENMFWYRQDPGLGLRLIYFSYDVKMKEKGDIPEGYSVSREKKERFSLILESASTNQTSMYLCASSLAHNNSPLHFGNGTRLTVT.

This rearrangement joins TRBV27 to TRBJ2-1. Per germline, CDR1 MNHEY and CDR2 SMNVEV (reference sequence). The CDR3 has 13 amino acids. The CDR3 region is CASSLSQVNEQFF.

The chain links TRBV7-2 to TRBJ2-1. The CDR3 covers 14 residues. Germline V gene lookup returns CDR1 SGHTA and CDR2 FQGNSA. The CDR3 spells CASSLDGAYNEQFF.

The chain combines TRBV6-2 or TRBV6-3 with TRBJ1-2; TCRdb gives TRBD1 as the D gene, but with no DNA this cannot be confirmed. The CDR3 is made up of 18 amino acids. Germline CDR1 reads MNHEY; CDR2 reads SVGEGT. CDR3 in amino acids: CASKARGTGKSVYYGYTF.

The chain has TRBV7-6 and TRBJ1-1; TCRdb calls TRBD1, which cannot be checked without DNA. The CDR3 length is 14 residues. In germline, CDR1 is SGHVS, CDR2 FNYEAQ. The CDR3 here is CASSDLSGDTEAFF.

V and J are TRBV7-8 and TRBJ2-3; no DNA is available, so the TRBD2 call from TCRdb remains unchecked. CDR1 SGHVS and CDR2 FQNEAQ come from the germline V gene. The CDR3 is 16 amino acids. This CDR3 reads CASSLIVAGGPDTQYF.

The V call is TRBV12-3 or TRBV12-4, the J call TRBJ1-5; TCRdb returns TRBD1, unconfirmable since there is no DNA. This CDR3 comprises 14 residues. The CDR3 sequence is CASSPQGWNQPQHF.

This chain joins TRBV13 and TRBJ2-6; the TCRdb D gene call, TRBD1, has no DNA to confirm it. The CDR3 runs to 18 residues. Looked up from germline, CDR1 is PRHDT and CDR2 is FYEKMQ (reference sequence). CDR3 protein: CASSLEAQDRIRANVLTF. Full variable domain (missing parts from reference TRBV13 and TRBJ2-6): AAGVIQSPRHLIKEKRETATLKCYPIPRHDTVYWYQQGPGQDPQFLISFYEKMQSDKGSIPDRFSAQQFSDYHSELNMSSLELGDSALYFCASSLEAQDRIRANVLTFGAGSRLTVL.

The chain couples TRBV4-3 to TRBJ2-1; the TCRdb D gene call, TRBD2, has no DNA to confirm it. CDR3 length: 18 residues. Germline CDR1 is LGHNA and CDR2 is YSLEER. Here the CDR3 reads CASSQGPASGGRYNEQFF.

CDR3 sequence: CASSQDEAGNRNTGELFF. The V and J genes are TRBV4-3 and TRBJ2-2; TCRdb reports TRBD2, a call that lacks DNA to check it against. The CDR3 loop spans 18 amino acids. Per germline, CDR1 LGHNA and CDR2 YSLEER.

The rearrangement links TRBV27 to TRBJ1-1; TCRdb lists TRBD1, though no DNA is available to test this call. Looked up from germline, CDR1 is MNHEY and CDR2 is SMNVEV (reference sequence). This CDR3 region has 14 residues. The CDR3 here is CASSSETGLVEAFF.

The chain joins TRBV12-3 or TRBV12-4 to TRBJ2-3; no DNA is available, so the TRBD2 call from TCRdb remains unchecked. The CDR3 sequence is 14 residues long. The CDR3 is CATRAGLSTDTQYF.

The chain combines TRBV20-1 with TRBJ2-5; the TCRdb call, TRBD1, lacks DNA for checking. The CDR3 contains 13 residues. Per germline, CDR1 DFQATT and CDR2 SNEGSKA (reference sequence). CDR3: CSAATGHQETQYF.

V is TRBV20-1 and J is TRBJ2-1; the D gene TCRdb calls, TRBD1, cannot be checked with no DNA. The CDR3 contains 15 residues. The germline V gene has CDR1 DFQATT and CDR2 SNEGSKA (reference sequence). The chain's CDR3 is CSAPKGAGSYNEQFF.

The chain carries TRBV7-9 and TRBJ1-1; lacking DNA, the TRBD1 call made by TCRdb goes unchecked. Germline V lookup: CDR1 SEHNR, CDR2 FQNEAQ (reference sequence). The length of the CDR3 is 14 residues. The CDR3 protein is CASSPIQENTEAFF.

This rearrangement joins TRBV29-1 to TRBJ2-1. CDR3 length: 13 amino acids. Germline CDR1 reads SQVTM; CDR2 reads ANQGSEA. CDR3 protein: CSDAESSYNEQFF.

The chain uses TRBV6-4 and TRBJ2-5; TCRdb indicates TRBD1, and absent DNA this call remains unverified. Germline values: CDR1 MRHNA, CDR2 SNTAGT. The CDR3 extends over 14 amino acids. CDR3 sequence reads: CASRHRGDEETQYF.

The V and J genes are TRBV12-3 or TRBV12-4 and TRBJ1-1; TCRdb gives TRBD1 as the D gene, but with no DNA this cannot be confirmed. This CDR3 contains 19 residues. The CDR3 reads CASSLWGSVVIKGDTEAFF.

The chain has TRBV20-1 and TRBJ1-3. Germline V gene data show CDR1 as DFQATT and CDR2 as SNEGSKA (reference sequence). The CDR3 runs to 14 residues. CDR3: CSAREDTNLNTIYF.

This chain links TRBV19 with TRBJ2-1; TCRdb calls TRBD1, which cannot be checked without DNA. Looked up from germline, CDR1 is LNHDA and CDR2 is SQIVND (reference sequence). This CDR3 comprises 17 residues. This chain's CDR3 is CASSIIPQRRAYNEQFF. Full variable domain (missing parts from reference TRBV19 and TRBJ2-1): DGGITQSPKYLFRKEGQNVTLSCEQNLNHDAMYWYRQDPGQGLRLIYYSQIVNDFQKGDIAEGYSVSREKKESFPLTVTSAQKNPTAFYLCASSIIPQRRAYNEQFFGPGTRLTVL.

The CDR3 reads CASSLVGLAANEQFF. The chain uses TRBV5-5 and TRBJ2-1; TCRdb selects TRBD2, and the lack of DNA leaves this call unchecked. The germline gives CDR1 SGHKS, CDR2 YYEKEE (reference sequence). This CDR3 has 15 residues.

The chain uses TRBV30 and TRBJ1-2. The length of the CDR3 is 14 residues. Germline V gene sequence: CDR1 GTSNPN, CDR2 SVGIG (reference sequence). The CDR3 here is CAWTLGELLYGYTF.

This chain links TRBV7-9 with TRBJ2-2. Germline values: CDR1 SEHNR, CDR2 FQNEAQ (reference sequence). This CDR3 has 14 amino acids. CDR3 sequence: CASSSPWNTGELFF.

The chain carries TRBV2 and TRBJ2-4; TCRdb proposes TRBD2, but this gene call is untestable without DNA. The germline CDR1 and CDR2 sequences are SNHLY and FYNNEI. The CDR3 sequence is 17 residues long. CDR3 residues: CASSERTSGPAKNIQYF.

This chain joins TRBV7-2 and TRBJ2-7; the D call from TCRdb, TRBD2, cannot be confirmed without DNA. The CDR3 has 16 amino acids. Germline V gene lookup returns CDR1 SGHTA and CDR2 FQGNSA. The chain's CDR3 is CASSLLVAGVIDEQYF.